The rows below give T cell receptor beta chains drawn from one sample of a study of T cell repertoires in cytomegalovirus infection. These receptors have no known antigen. TCRdb reanalysed the reads using MiXCR and keeps one entry per CDR3 protein. The data show some 590,000 distinct CDR3 sequences, approximately 40% seen once. Here the sequenced sample was cultured PBMCs, taken from culture after CMV antigen stimulation. The receptors derive from a human donor in good health (CMV status not recorded). Some clones in this sample may be carry-over from other donors' samples. The CDR3 runs from the conserved cysteine through the conserved F or W. A D gene is named only where the DNA matches it firmly. The size of a clone is reported for some rows only, either as once, few or many, or as a class for expanded clones.

J: TRBJ2-7; D: NA; length: 14; size: few; V: TRBV12-3/TRBV12-4; CDR3: CASTLGAGTYEQYF
J: TRBJ2-1; D: NA; length: 15; size: few; V: TRBV7-2; CDR3: CASSLPFVQNNEQFF
J: TRBJ2-3; D: NA; length: 16; size: few; V: TRBV5-1; CDR3: CASSLESGGSSDTQYF
J: TRBJ1-1; D: TRBD1; length: 15; size: once; V: TRBV5-1; CDR3: CASSVTGDVYTEAFF
J: TRBJ2-3; D: TRBD2; length: 15; size: many; V: TRBV7-2; CDR3: CASSASGGAADTQYF
J: TRBJ1-2; D: TRBD1; length: 11; size: NA; V: TRBV7-2; CDR3: CASSFTGEGTF
J: TRBJ1-5; D: TRBD1; length: 14; size: once; V: TRBV5-6; CDR3: CASSSGGQAYPQHF
J: TRBJ2-1; D: NA; length: 13; size: NA; V: TRBV2; CDR3: CASSETSPHEQFF
J: TRBJ1-1; D: NA; length: 15; size: NA; V: TRBV6-1; CDR3: CASSSQTGPNTEAFF
J: TRBJ2-7; D: TRBD1; length: 15; size: NA; V: TRBV28; CDR3: CASSLPGQGGYEQYF
J: TRBJ1-1; D: NA; length: 14; size: few; V: TRBV7-8; CDR3: CASTVGMLNTEAFF
J: TRBJ1-5; D: TRBD1; length: 14; size: NA; V: TRBV19; CDR3: CASRMDRAYQPQHF
J: TRBJ1-1; D: NA; length: 12; size: few; V: TRBV6-1; CDR3: CAISRGNTEAFF
J: TRBJ2-5; D: TRBD2; length: 11; size: NA; V: TRBV20-1; CDR3: CSARPGGTQYF
J: TRBJ2-4; D: NA; length: 16; size: few; V: TRBV5-4; CDR3: CASSWVAGGRKNIQYF
J: TRBJ2-5; D: NA; length: 13; size: once; V: TRBV24-1; CDR3: CATSNAEQETQYF
J: TRBJ1-3; D: TRBD1; length: 15; size: NA; V: TRBV3-1; CDR3: CASSHGDRGGHTIYF
J: TRBJ2-1; D: NA; length: 11; size: few; V: TRBV7-3; CDR3: CASSSPNEQFF
J: TRBJ2-2; D: NA; length: 14; size: NA; V: TRBV12-3/TRBV12-4; CDR3: CASSPGVRPGELFF
J: TRBJ2-2; D: NA; length: 12; size: NA; V: TRBV25-1; CDR3: CASISNTGELFF
J: TRBJ2-5; D: NA; length: 14; size: few; V: TRBV7-6; CDR3: CASSLIINLETQYF
J: TRBJ2-1; D: TRBD1; length: 15; size: NA; V: TRBV18; CDR3: CASSPGQGYNNEQFF
J: TRBJ2-1; D: TRBD2; length: 18; size: NA; V: TRBV7-9; CDR3: CASSRKGKREGPYNEQFF
J: TRBJ2-1; D: TRBD2; length: 18; size: NA; V: TRBV5-6; CDR3: CASSLRTSGPSSYNEQFF
J: TRBJ2-7; D: TRBD2; length: 14; size: NA; V: TRBV5-4; CDR3: CASSHSGSSYEQYF
J: TRBJ1-2; D: NA; length: 12; size: NA; V: TRBV6-5; CDR3: CASKSGRHGYTF
J: TRBJ2-5; D: NA; length: 17; size: few; V: TRBV19; CDR3: CASSIRGAGSLQETQYF
J: TRBJ2-3; D: NA; length: 15; size: few; V: TRBV7-2; CDR3: CASRIPGLKTDTQYF
J: TRBJ2-3; D: NA; length: 13; size: few; V: TRBV20-1; CDR3: CSALDSSTDTQYF
J: TRBJ2-1; D: NA; length: 15; size: many; V: TRBV7-2; CDR3: CASSSRGLGVNEQFF
J: TRBJ2-1; D: TRBD1; length: 11; size: NA; V: TRBV20-1; CDR3: CSATTGGYQFF
J: TRBJ1-6; D: NA; length: 14; size: NA; V: TRBV7-2; CDR3: CASSLTGSLSPLHF
J: TRBJ1-6; D: TRBD1; length: 20; size: NA; V: TRBV27; CDR3: CASSLMTGTGRFSYNSPLHF
J: TRBJ1-5; D: NA; length: 14; size: NA; V: TRBV10-3; CDR3: CAIRGATGNQPQHF
J: TRBJ1-1; D: NA; length: 14; size: few; V: TRBV12-3/TRBV12-4; CDR3: CASSSPTGVVGAFF
J: TRBJ2-5; D: TRBD2; length: 14; size: NA; V: TRBV7-8; CDR3: CASSPPSGLETQYF
J: TRBJ1-1; D: NA; length: 14; size: NA; V: TRBV7-2; CDR3: CASSFLGMNTEAYF
J: TRBJ2-5; D: NA; length: 14; size: NA; V: TRBV5-1; CDR3: CASSLVAAKETQYF
J: TRBJ2-1; D: NA; length: 12; size: NA; V: TRBV6-2/TRBV6-3; CDR3: CASSYSARGQFF
J: TRBJ2-3; D: TRBD2; length: 19; size: few; V: TRBV29-1; CDR3: CSVERTSGGAGTSTDTQYF
J: TRBJ2-7; D: NA; length: 15; size: NA; V: TRBV5-1; CDR3: CASSPAASNHYEQYF
J: TRBJ1-5; D: NA; length: 16; size: few; V: TRBV28; CDR3: CASSFGGGGALRPQHF
J: TRBJ2-3; D: TRBD1; length: 17; size: NA; V: TRBV19; CDR3: CASSILSQGLSTDTQYF
J: TRBJ1-4; D: TRBD1; length: 15; size: once; V: TRBV5-1; CDR3: CASSLGQGSSEKLFF
J: TRBJ1-2; D: NA; length: 17; size: NA; V: TRBV19; CDR3: CASSTGFLIGALDGYTF
J: TRBJ2-7; D: TRBD2; length: 17; size: once; V: TRBV7-2; CDR3: CASSLGGGGGISYEQYF
J: TRBJ2-3; D: TRBD2; length: 15; size: many; V: TRBV7-2; CDR3: CASSLISGSTDTQYF
J: TRBJ2-3; D: TRBD2; length: 15; size: NA; V: TRBV5-4; CDR3: CASSLGNGGTDTQYF